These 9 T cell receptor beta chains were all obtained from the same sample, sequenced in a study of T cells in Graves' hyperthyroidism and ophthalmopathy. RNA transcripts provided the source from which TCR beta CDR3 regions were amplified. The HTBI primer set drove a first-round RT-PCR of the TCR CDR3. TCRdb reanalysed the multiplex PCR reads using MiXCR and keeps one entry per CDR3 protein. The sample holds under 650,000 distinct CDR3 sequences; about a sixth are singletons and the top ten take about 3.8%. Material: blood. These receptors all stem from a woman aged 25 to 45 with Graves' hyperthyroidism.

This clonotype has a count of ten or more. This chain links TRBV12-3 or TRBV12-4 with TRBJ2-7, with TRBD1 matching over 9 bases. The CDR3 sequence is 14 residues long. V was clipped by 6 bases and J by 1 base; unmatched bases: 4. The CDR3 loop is CASRPDRGSYEQYF. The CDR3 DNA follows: TGTGCCAGCAGACCCGACAGGGGGTCCTACGAGCAGTACTTC.

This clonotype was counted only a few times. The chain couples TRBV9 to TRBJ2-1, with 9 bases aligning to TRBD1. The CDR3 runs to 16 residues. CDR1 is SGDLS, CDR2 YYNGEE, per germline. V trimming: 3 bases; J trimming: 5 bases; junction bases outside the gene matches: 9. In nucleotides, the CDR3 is TGTGCCAGCAGCGAACAGGGGGCTAGGGTCAACAATGAGCAGTTCTTC. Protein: CASSEQGARVNNEQFF. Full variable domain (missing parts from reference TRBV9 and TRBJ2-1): DSGVTQTPKHLITATGQRVTLRCSPRSGDLSVYWYQQSLDQGLQFLIQYYNGEERAKGNILERFSAQQFPDLHSELNLSSLELGDSALYFCASSEQGARVNNEQFFGPGTRLTVL.

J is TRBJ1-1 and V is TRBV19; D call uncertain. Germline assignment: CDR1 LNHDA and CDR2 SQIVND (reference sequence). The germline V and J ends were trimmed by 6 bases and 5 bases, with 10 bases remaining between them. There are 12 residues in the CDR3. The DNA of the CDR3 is TGTGCCAGTAGGGAAGGGTGGACTGAAGCTTTCTTT. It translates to CASREGWTEAFF.

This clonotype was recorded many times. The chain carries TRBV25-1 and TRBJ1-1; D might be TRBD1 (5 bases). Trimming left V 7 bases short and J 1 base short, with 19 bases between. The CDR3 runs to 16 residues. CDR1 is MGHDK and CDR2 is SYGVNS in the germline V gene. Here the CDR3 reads CASINPTVNSNTEAFF. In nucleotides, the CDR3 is TGTGCCAGCATTAATCCGACAGTAAACTCGAACACTGAAGCTTTCTTT. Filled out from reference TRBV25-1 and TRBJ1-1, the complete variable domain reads EADIYQTPRYLVIGTGKKITLECSQTMGHDKMYWYQQDPGMELHLIHYSYGVNSTEKGDLSSESTVSRIRTEHFPLTLESARPSHTSQYLCASINPTVNSNTEAFFGQGTRLTVV.

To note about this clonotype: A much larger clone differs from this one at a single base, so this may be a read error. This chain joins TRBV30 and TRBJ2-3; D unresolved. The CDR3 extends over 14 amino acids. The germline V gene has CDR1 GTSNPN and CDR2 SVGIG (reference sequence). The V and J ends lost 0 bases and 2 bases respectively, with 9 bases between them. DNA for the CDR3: TGTGCCTGGAGTGTAATCGTAGACACAGATACGCAGTATTTT. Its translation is CAWSVIVDTDTQYF.

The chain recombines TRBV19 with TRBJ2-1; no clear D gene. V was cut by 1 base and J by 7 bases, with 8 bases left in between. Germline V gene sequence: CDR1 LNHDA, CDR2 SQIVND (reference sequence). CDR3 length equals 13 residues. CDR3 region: CASSIAPWNEQFF. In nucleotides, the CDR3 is TGTGCCAGTAGTATAGCCCCCTGGAATGAGCAGTTCTTC.

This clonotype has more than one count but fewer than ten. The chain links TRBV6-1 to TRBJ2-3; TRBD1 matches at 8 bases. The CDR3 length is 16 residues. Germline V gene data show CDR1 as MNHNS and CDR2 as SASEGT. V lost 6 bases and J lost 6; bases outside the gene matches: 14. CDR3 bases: TGTGCCAGCAGCCGGGGACAGGCGTATCTCGTCGATACGCAGTATTTT. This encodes CASSRGQAYLVDTQYF.

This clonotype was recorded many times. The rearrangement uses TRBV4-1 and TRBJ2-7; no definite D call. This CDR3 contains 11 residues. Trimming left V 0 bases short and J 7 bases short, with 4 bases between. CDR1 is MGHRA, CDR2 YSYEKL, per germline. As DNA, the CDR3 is TGCGCCAGCAGCCAAGAAAGGGAGCAGTACTTC. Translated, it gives CASSQEREQYF.

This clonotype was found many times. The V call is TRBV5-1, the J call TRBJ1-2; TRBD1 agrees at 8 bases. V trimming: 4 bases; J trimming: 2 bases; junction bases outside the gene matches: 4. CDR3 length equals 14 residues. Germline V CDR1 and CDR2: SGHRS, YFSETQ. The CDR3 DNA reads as TGCGCCAGCAGCAAAACAGGGGGAAACTATGGCTACACCTTC. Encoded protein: CASSKTGGNYGYTF.